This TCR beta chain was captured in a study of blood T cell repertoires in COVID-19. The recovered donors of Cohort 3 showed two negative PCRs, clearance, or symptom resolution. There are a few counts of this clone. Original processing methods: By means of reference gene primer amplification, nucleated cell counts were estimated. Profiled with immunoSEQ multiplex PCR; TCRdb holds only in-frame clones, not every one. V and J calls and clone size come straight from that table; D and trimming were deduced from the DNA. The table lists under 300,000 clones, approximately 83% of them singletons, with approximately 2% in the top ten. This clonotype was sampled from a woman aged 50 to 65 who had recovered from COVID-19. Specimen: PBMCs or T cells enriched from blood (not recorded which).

This chain's CDR3 is CAISELGANEKLFF. The CDR3 coding sequence is TGTGCCATCAGTGAACTGGGGGCGAATGAAAAACTGTTTTTT. V is TRBV10-3 and J is TRBJ1-4; TRBD1 is a possible D gene (6 bases). This CDR3 spans 14 amino acids. Trimming removed 3 bases at V and 5 bases at J, with 10 bases between. Per germline, CDR1 ENHRY and CDR2 SYGVKD.